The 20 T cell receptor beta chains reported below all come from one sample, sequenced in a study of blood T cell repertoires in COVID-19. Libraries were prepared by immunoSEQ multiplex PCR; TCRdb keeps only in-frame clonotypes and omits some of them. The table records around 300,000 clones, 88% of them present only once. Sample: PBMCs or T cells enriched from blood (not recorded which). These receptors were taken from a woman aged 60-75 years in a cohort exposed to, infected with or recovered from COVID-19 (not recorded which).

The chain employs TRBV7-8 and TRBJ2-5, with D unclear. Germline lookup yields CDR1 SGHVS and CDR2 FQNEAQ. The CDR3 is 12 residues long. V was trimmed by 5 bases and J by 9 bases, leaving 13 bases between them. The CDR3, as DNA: TGTGCCAGCAGCCTCGCTGTGTCGGCCCAGTACTTC. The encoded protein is CASSLAVSAQYF.

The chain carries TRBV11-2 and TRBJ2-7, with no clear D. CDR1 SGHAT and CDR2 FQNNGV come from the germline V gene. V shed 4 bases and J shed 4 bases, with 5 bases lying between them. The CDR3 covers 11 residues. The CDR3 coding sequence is TGTGCCAGCAGCTCTTATTACGAGCAGTACTTC. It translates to CASSSYYEQYF.

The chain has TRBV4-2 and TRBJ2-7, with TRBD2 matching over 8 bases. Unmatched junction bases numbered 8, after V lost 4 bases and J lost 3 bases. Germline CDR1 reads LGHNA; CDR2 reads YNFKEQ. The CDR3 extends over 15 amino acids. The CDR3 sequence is CASSPLTSGNYEQYF. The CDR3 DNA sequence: TGTGCCAGCAGCCCTTTAACTAGCGGAAACTACGAGCAGTACTTC.

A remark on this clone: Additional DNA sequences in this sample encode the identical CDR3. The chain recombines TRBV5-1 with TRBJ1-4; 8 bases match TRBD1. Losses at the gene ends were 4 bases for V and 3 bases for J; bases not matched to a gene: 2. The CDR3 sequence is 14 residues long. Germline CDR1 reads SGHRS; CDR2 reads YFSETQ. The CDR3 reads CASSRGQANEKLFF. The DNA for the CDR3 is TGCGCCAGCAGCCGGGGACAGGCTAATGAAAAACTGTTTTTT.

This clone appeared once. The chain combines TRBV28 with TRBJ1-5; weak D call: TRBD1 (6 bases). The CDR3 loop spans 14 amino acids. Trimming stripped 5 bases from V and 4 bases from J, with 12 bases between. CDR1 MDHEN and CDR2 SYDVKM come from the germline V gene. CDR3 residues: CASSPTGMNQPQHF. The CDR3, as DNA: TGTGCCAGCAGTCCAACAGGGATGAATCAGCCCCAGCATTTT. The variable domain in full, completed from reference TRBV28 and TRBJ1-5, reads DVKVTQSSRYLVKRTGEKVFLECVQDMDHENMFWYRQDPGLGLRLIYFSYDVKMKEKGDIPEGYSVSREKKERFSLILESASTNQTSMYLCASSPTGMNQPQHFGDGTRLSIL.

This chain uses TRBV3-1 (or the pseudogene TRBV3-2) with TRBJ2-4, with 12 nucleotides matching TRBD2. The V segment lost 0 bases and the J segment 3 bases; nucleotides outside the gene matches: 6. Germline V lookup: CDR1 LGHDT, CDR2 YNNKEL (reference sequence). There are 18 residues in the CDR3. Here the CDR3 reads CASSQDTLAGGRKNIQYF. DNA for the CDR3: TGTGCCAGCAGCCAAGATACCCTAGCGGGAGGGCGCAAAAACATTCAGTACTTC.

CDR3 DNA: TGTGCCAGCAGCTCGAGCCTCCGACAGGGGCAATCCTACGAGCAGTACTTC. Translating it yields CASSSSLRQGQSYEQYF. The chain joins TRBV7-2 to TRBJ2-7, with 8 bases identical to TRBD1. V gave up 4 bases and J gave up 1 base; unmatched junction bases: 12. CDR3 length equals 17 residues. CDR1 SGHTA and CDR2 FQGNSA come from the germline V gene. Based on the CDR3 plus reference TRBV7-2 and TRBJ2-7, the full variable domain is GAGVSQSPSNKVTEKGKDVELRCDPISGHTALYWYRQSLGQGLEFLIYFQGNSAPDKSGLPSDRFSAERTGGSVSTLTIQRTQQEDSAVYLCASSSSLRQGQSYEQYFGPGTRLTVT.

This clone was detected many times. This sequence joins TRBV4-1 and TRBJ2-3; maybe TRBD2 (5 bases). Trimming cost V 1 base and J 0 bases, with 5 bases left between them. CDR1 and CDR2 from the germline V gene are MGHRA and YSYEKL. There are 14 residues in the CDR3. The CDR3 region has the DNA TGCGCCAGCAGCCAAGGGACTAGCACAGATACGCAGTATTTT. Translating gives CASSQGTSTDTQYF.

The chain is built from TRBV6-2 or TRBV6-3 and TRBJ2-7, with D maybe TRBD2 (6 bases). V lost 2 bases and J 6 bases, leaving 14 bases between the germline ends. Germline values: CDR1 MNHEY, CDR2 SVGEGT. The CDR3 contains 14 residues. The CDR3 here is CASSYGGLGGEQYF. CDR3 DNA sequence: TGTGCCAGCAGTTACGGAGGGCTGGGAGGCGAGCAGTACTTC.

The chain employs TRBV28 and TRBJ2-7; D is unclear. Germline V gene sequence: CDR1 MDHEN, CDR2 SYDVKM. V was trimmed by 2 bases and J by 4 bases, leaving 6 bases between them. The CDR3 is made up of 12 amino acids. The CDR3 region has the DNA TGTGCCAGCAGTTTAAATAGATACGAGCAGTACTTC. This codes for CASSLNRYEQYF.

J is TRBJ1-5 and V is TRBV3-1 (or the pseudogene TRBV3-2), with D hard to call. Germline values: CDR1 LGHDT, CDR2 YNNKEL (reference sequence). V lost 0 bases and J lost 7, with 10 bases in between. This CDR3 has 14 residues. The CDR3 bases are TGTGCCAGCAGCCAAGATTCTGTTAAACAGCCCCAGCATTTT. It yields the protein CASSQDSVKQPQHF.

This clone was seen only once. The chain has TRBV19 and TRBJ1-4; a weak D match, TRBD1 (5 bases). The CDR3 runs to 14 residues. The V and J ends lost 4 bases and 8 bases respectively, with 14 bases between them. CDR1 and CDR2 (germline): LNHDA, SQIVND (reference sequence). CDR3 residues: CASSTFLGGEKLFF. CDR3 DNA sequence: TGTGCCAGTAGTACTTTCCTCGGGGGAGAAAAACTGTTTTTT.

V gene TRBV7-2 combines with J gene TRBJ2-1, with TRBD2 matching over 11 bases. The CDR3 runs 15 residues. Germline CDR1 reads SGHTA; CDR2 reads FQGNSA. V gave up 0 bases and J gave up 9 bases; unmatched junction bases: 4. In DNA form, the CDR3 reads TGTGCCAGCAGCTTAGCTAGCGGGAGGGCCAGTGAGCAGTTCTTC. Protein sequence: CASSLASGRASEQFF.

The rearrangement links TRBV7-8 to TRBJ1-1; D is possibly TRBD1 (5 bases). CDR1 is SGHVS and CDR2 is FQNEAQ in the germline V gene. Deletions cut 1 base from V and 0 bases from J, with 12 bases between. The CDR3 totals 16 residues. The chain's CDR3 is CASSLEGAGMNTEAFF. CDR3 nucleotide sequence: TGTGCCAGCAGCTTAGAGGGCGCAGGGATGAACACTGAAGCTTTCTTT.

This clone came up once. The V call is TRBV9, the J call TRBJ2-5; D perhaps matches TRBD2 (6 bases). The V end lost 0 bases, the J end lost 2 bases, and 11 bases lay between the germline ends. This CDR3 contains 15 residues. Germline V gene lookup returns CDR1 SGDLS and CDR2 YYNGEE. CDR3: CASSVALGGQETQYF. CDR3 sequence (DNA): TGTGCCAGCAGCGTAGCTCTAGGAGGGCAAGAGACCCAGTACTTC. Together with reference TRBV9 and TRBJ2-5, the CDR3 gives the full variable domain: DSGVTQTPKHLITATGQRVTLRCSPRSGDLSVYWYQQSLDQGLQFLIQYYNGEERAKGNILERFSAQQFPDLHSELNLSSLELGDSALYFCASSVALGGQETQYFGPGTRLLVL.

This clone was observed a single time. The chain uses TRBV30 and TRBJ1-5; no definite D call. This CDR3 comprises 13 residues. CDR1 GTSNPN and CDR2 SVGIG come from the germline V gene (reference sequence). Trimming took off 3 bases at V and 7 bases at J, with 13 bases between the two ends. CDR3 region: CAWSAEARQPQHF. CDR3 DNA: TGTGCCTGGAGCGCGGAAGCCCGACAGCCCCAGCATTTT.

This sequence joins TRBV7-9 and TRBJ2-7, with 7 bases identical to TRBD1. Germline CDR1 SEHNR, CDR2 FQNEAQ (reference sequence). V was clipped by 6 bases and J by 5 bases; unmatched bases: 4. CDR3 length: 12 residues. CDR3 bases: TGTGCCAGCAGGATCGACAGGGACGAGCAGTACTTC. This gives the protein CASRIDRDEQYF.

In DNA, the CDR3 is TGTGCCAGCAGCCACCTGGAGGGGTTGGAGCAGTACTTC. Its protein is CASSHLEGLEQYF. The rearrangement joins TRBV6-5 to TRBJ2-7; D possibly corresponds to TRBD2 (6 bases). Trimming pared 6 bases from V and 7 bases from J, leaving 16 bases between. Germline loops: CDR1 MNHEY, CDR2 SVGAGI. This CDR3 is 13 amino acids long.

The CDR3: CASSPGHLASYEQYF. DNA of the CDR3: TGTGCCAGCAGCCCCGGACACTTAGCCTCCTACGAGCAGTACTTC. This chain joins TRBV7-2 and TRBJ2-7, with D perhaps matching TRBD1 (5 bases). V was cut by 5 bases and J by 0 bases, with 14 bases left in between. The CDR3 length is 15 residues. CDR1 is SGHTA, CDR2 FQGNSA, per germline.

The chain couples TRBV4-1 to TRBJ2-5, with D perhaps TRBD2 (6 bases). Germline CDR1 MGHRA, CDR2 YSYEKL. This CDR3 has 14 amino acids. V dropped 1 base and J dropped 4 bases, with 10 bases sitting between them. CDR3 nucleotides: TGCGCCAGCAGCCAAGCGGAGGGAAGAGAGACCCAGTACTTC. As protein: CASSQAEGRETQYF.